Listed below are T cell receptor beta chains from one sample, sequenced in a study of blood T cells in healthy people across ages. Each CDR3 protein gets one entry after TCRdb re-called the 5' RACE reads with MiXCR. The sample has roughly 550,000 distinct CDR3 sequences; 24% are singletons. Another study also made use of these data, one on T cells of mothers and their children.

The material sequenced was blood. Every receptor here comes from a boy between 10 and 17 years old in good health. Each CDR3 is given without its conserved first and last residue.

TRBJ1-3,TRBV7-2,ASSGRDTSSGNTIY
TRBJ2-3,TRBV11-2,ASSPGLAGTTYTSTDTQY
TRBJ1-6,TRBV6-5,ASSYSKSQVYSPLH
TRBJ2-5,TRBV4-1,AGSQVGGEETQY
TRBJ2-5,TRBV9,ASSVPPFQETQY
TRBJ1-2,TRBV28,ASSGGINYGYT
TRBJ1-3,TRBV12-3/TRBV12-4,ASSTGVSGNTIY
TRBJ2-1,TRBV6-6,ASSYVRGDEDEQF
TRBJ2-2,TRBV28,ASSLFGGGGQLF
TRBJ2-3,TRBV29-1,SGYRTDTQY
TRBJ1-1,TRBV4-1,ASSQDWTGMNTEAF